These T cell receptor beta chains were read from a single sample in a study of T-cell memory formation after mild COVID-19. Via MiXCR, TCRdb re-called the 5' RACE reads, giving one row per CDR3 protein. The table has about 350,000 distinct CDR3 sequences, roughly 13% seen once. Sample: PBMCs or a T cell subset sorted from them (not recorded which). All receptors come from a man younger than 30 who had mild COVID-19 (a few samples of this study predate the infection). Cell type and time point are not known. Each CDR3 is given with its conserved first and last residue. The order of the fields is clone size, V gene, J gene, D gene, CDR3 protein, CDR3 DNA. The D gene is left open where the match is weak. Not all rows give a size; the values are once, few, many and, for expanded clones, a class.

clone size: few; V gene: TRBV24-1; J gene: TRBJ2-7; D gene: TRBD1; CDR3 protein: CAPGTGIYEQYF; CDR3 DNA: TGTGCTCCCGGGACAGGCATCTACGAGCAGTACTTC
clone size: -; V gene: TRBV20-1; J gene: TRBJ2-3; D gene: TRBD2; CDR3 protein: CSASHTSGTDTQYF; CDR3 DNA: TGCAGTGCTAGCCACACTAGCGGCACAGATACGCAGTATTTT
clone size: -; V gene: TRBV4-2; J gene: TRBJ1-2; D gene: -; CDR3 protein: CASSQVGEYGYTF; CDR3 DNA: TGTGCCAGCAGCCAAGTCGGGGAATATGGCTACACCTTC
clone size: -; V gene: TRBV9; J gene: TRBJ2-5; D gene: -; CDR3 protein: CASTQTGGLETQYF; CDR3 DNA: TGTGCCAGCACCCAGACGGGGGGCCTAGAGACCCAGTACTTC
clone size: -; V gene: TRBV28; J gene: TRBJ1-6; D gene: -; CDR3 protein: CASSSGGASSYNSPLHF; CDR3 DNA: TGTGCCAGCAGTTCCGGAGGGGCAAGCTCCTATAATTCACCCCTCCACTTT
clone size: -; V gene: TRBV9; J gene: TRBJ2-2; D gene: TRBD1; CDR3 protein: CASSVESTGLGELFF; CDR3 DNA: TGTGCCAGCAGCGTAGAATCGACAGGGCTTGGGGAGCTGTTTTTT
clone size: -; V gene: TRBV9; J gene: TRBJ1-2; D gene: -; CDR3 protein: CASSVYGGGEGGYTF; CDR3 DNA: TGTGCCAGCAGCGTATATGGGGGCGGAGAGGGTGGCTACACCTTC
clone size: -; V gene: TRBV2; J gene: TRBJ2-7; D gene: -; CDR3 protein: CASSAAGNSYEQYF; CDR3 DNA: TGTGCCAGCAGTGCGGCAGGGAATTCCTACGAGCAGTACTTC
clone size: -; V gene: TRBV2; J gene: TRBJ1-1; D gene: -; CDR3 protein: CASSPIGGNTEAFF; CDR3 DNA: TGTGCCAGCAGCCCCATCGGGGGAAATACTGAAGCTTTCTTT
clone size: -; V gene: TRBV5-4; J gene: TRBJ2-3; D gene: -; CDR3 protein: CASSAQGGEDTQYF; CDR3 DNA: TGTGCCAGCAGCGCCCAAGGGGGTGAAGATACGCAGTATTTT